One and the same sample provided the 13 T cell receptor beta chains below, sequenced in a study of blood T cell repertoires in COVID-19 (dated by TCRdb to about 2020). Library construction relied on the immunoSEQ multiplex PCR assay. TCRdb re-hosts the immuneACCESS table, in-frame sequences only. Its copies lack some clones; in the studies checked, an unresolved V gene accounts for under half of them, and the cause for the rest is not known. A total of approximately 170,000 clones appear in this sample, under 95% of them only once. The top ten clonotypes cover roughly 4.5% of the sample. The source material was peripheral blood. The source is a man younger than 30 with COVID-19, enrolled during active disease.

The chain combines TRBV13 with TRBJ2-7; 10 bases are shared with TRBD1. Per germline, CDR1 PRHDT and CDR2 FYEKMQ (reference sequence). This CDR3 region has 15 residues. Unmatched junction bases numbered 6, after V lost 2 bases and J lost 5 bases. CDR3 residues: CASSLRGQGMNEQYF. As DNA, the CDR3 is TGTGCCAGCAGCTTAAGGGGACAGGGGATGAACGAGCAGTACTTC.

The CDR3 nucleotides are TGTGCCAGCAGCGTAGACGGGACAGGTTTTTACGAGCAGTACTTC. The encoded protein is CASSVDGTGFYEQYF. The genes are TRBV9 and TRBJ2-7; 8 bases agree with TRBD1. CDR3 length: 15 residues. V lost 0 bases, J lost 4 bases, and 6 bases stayed unmatched. Germline lookup yields CDR1 SGDLS and CDR2 YYNGEE.

For the CDR3, the DNA is TGTGCCAGCACCACCCCTGGGGACAGGGGAAGAGCTTTCTTT. It specifies CASTTPGDRGRAFF. The chain carries TRBV6-5 and TRBJ1-1; TRBD1 agrees at 10 bases. The CDR3 has 14 residues. V lost 7 bases, J lost 10 bases, and 12 bases stayed unmatched. Germline V gene lookup returns CDR1 MNHEY and CDR2 SVGAGI.

This chain uses TRBV3-1 (or the pseudogene TRBV3-2) with TRBJ2-1; 12 bases line up with TRBD2. The germline V gene has CDR1 LGHDT and CDR2 YNNKEL (reference sequence). The CDR3 consists of 17 residues. Trimming cost V 0 bases and J 5 bases; bases outside gene matches: 5. In DNA, the CDR3 is TGTGCCAGCAGCCAAGATCTAGCGGGAGGGCCACACAATGAGCAGTTCTTC. Its protein is CASSQDLAGGPHNEQFF.

This clone was recorded only once. This sequence joins TRBV7-2 and TRBJ2-7; tentatively, D is TRBD2 (5 bases). The CDR3 sequence is 15 residues long. CDR1 is SGHTA, CDR2 FQGNSA, per germline. V was cut by 0 bases and J by 4 bases, with 13 bases left in between. The CDR3 DNA reads TGTGCCAGCAGCTTAGCTGGCGGGCCCCAATACGAGCAGTACTTC. It is translated as CASSLAGGPQYEQYF.

The chain joins TRBV4-2 to TRBJ2-1; 10 nucleotides agree with TRBD2. Trimming at V came to 3 bases and at J to 6 bases, leaving 11 bases not matched to a gene. This CDR3 has 17 residues. Germline CDR1 reads LGHNA; CDR2 reads YNFKEQ. CDR3 sequence: CASSQASSGRGSNEQFF. The CDR3 DNA reads as TGTGCCAGCAGCCAGGCGTCTAGCGGGAGAGGGTCCAATGAGCAGTTCTTC.

The chain combines TRBV6-1 with TRBJ1-2; D is undetermined. CDR3 size: 16 residues. CDR1 and CDR2 from the germline V gene are MNHNS and SASEGT. Trimming took off 1 base at V and 6 bases at J, with 18 bases between the two ends. CDR3: CASSEDEFWSMDGYTF. The CDR3 DNA reads TGTGCCAGCAGTGAAGACGAATTTTGGTCTATGGATGGCTACACCTTC.

This chain links TRBV19 with TRBJ1-2; tentatively, D is TRBD1 (6 bases). V was cut by 4 bases and J by 7 bases, with 13 bases left in between. Germline values: CDR1 LNHDA, CDR2 SQIVND (reference sequence). The CDR3 is 13 amino acids. CDR3 bases: TGTGCCAGTAGTACCACCTCGACAGGTGGCTACACCTTC. It translates to CASSTTSTGGYTF.

This chain joins TRBV5-8 and TRBJ1-5; D is possibly TRBD1 (5 bases). Trimming pared 2 bases from V and 5 bases from J, leaving 11 bases between. The CDR3 runs to 14 residues. Per germline, CDR1 SGHTS and CDR2 YDEGEE. The CDR3 is CASSFQGYHQPQHF. The CDR3 DNA reads as TGTGCCAGCAGCTTTCAGGGTTATCATCAGCCCCAGCATTTT.

The chain joins TRBV28 to TRBJ1-1, with TRBD1 matching 7 bases. CDR3 length equals 14 residues. Trimming at V came to 5 bases and at J to 3 bases, leaving 6 bases not matched to a gene. Germline V gene data show CDR1 as MDHEN and CDR2 as SYDVKM. CDR3 in DNA: TGTGCCAGCAGTGATACAGGGGCCTACACTGAAGCTTTCTTT. It specifies CASSDTGAYTEAFF.

The J gene is TRBJ2-1, the V gene TRBV9; 9 nucleotides agree with TRBD2. The V and J ends lost 3 bases and 8 bases, in that order; junction bases with no gene match: 9. CDR1 and CDR2 (germline): SGDLS, YYNGEE. This CDR3 contains 15 residues. The CDR3 DNA follows: TGTGCCAGCAGCGCCCCCGGGACTAGCCCCTATGAGCAGTTCTTC. The encoded protein is CASSAPGTSPYEQFF.

The V and J genes are TRBV12-3 or TRBV12-4 and TRBJ2-2; no clear D. This CDR3 spans 13 amino acids. V dropped 5 bases and J dropped 9 bases, with 13 bases sitting between them. The DNA for the CDR3 is TGTGCCAGCAGTGGGTTAGCTCCCCGGGAGCTGTTTTTT. Translation: CASSGLAPRELFF.

V usage is TRBV14 and J usage is TRBJ2-7, with TRBD2 identical over 7 bases. Germline V gene sequence: CDR1 SGHDN, CDR2 FVKESK. The CDR3 spans 14 residues. Trimming removed 1 base from V and 1 base from J; junction bases left unmatched: 1. This CDR3 is CASSQVGGSYEQYF. In DNA, the CDR3 is TGTGCCAGCAGCCAAGTGGGGGGGTCCTACGAGCAGTACTTC.